This T cell receptor beta chain was obtained from a study of Ad26.COV2.S vaccination and SARS-CoV-2 variants. General study results and limits: Placebo recipients and vaccine recipients were similar in non-spike TCR breadth.

In the case of this clone: Antigen unknown.

Profiled with immunoSEQ multiplex PCR; TCRdb holds only in-frame clones, not every one. This table holds under 550,000 clones, approximately 88% found once. This CDR3 spans 18 amino acids. V gave up 5 bases and J gave up 0 bases, with 17 bases separating them. Germline CDR1 is SEHNR and CDR2 is FQNEAQ (reference sequence). Described treatment: roughly 18 received Ad26.COV2.S at low or high dose, single or two shots; about 5 received placebo; per-sample allocation not given. Sampling happened 63 days after the first vaccine or placebo injection. This receptor was identified in a person between 18 and 65 years old who received the Ad26.COV2.S COVID-19 vaccine or a placebo. The chain joins TRBV7-9 to TRBJ2-6; D call uncertain. The input for sequencing was peripheral blood, taken in a trial of Ad26.COV2.S vaccine versus placebo. The CDR3 spells CASSPLEGWASGANVLTF. For the CDR3, the DNA is TGTGCCAGCAGCCCCCTAGAAGGCTGGGCCTCTGGGGCCAACGTCCTGACTTTC.